Each of the 30 T cell receptor beta chains below was sequenced from the same sample in a study of breast tumors, draining lymph nodes, adjacent tissues. Samples came from axillary lymph nodes draining the breast cancer. TCRdb used MiXCR to reprocess the multiplex PCR reads, holding one entry per CDR3 protein. The sample has tens of thousands of distinct CDR3 sequences, under 25% seen once. Sequenced input: axillary lymph node tissue. Every receptor here comes from a female donor with breast cancer. Some clones in this sample may be carry-over from other donors' samples.

This clonotype came up many times. The chain has TRBV7-2 and TRBJ1-5; a possible D gene is TRBD1 (5 bases). V lost 1 base and J lost 6, with 13 bases in between. In germline, CDR1 is SGHTA, CDR2 FQGNSA. This CDR3 contains 15 residues. CDR3 sequence reads: CASSLGLGVAQPQHF. As DNA, the CDR3 is TGTGCCAGCAGCTTAGGTTTGGGGGTAGCTCAGCCCCAGCATTTT.

J is TRBJ2-1 and V is TRBV10-1, with D perhaps matching TRBD1 (5 bases). Germline CDR1 is WNHNN and CDR2 is SYGVQD (reference sequence). The CDR3 consists of 16 residues. The V and J ends lost 2 bases and 4 bases respectively, with 15 bases between them. The CDR3 loop is CASSEGAAGGYNEQFF. The DNA of the CDR3 is TGCGCCAGCAGTGAGGGGGCAGCAGGTGGATACAATGAGCAGTTCTTC.

In this sample, this clonotype turned up many times. The chain combines TRBV5-1 with TRBJ2-2; D unresolved. In germline, CDR1 is SGHRS, CDR2 YFSETQ. This CDR3 comprises 18 residues. Trimming took off 3 bases at V and 0 bases at J, with 18 bases between the two ends. Written as DNA, the CDR3 is TGCGCCAGCAGCTCTGTAAGAAGTGCAGCGACGAACACCGGGGAGCTGTTTTTT. Protein sequence: CASSSVRSAATNTGELFF.

For this clonotype: One base away lies a much larger clone, so this may be a sequencing read error. The CDR3 ends on some other residue instead of the conserved phenylalanine or tryptophan, so this is likely a read error. The chain uses TRBV6-1 and TRBJ1-4, with 7 bases lining up with TRBD1. Germline V gene lookup returns CDR1 MNHNS and CDR2 SASEGT. The CDR3 runs 12 residues. V lost 8 bases to trimming and J lost 8 bases; unmatched junction nucleotides: 5. CDR3 coding DNA: TGTGCCAGCTCACAGGGGCGGGAAAAACTGTTTATT. Protein sequence: CASSQGREKLFI.

As to this clonotype: Because it lacks the conserved phenylalanine or tryptophan at the end, this CDR3 is likely a read error. The V and J genes are TRBV12-3 or TRBV12-4 and TRBJ2-1, with D uncertain. V was shortened by 2 bases and J by 8 bases, with 7 bases between the two germline ends. The CDR3 has 12 residues. CDR3 nucleotides: TGTGCCAGCAGTTTATCCATCTATGAGCAGTTCCTC. Encoded protein: CASSLSIYEQFL.

Of note for this clonotype: Possible read error: a much larger clone is one base away. V usage is TRBV24-1 and J usage is TRBJ2-5, with no clear D. From germline, CDR1 is KGHDR and CDR2 SFDVKD. This CDR3 contains 11 residues. The CDR3 DNA is TGTGCCACCAGTGTGGAAGAGACCCGGTACTTC. This translates into CATSVEETRYF.

At least ten counts were recorded for this clonotype. The chain couples TRBV24-1 to TRBJ2-1; the D is unclear. Per the germline V gene, CDR1 is KGHDR and CDR2 is SFDVKD. The CDR3 is 17 residues long. Trimming took 3 bases from V and 9 from J, leaving 23 bases between them. CDR3 protein: CATSDPPNSRLVSEQFF. In DNA, the CDR3 is TGTGCCACCAGTGATCCGCCGAACTCGAGGCTCGTTAGTGAGCAGTTCTTC.

This clonotype was detected a few times. The rearrangement links TRBV28 to TRBJ2-5, with D perhaps assigned TRBD1 or TRBD2 (6 bases each). CDR1 is MDHEN, CDR2 SYDVKM, per germline. V gave up 6 bases and J gave up 5 bases, with 19 bases separating them. This CDR3 is built from 15 residues. For the CDR3, the DNA is TGTGCCAGCAGCCCCGTAGGAGGGGGAGAGGAGACCCAGTACTTC. Translation gives CASSPVGGGEETQYF.

This clonotype was observed at least ten times. The chain carries TRBV12-3 or TRBV12-4 and TRBJ1-2, with 9 bases that match TRBD1. Trimming cost V 6 bases and J 2 bases; bases outside gene matches: 4. The length of the CDR3 is 14 residues. CDR3 in DNA: TGTGCCAGCAGATCACAGGGGGCGAACTATGGCTACACCTTC. It encodes CASRSQGANYGYTF.

Details on this clonotype: No conserved phenylalanine or tryptophan ends this CDR3, so it is likely a read error. V gene TRBV5-1 combines with J gene TRBJ2-7, with 8 bases fitting TRBD1. V dropped 0 bases and J dropped 7; count of bases not matched to a gene: 12. CDR3 length: 16 amino acids. Per germline, CDR1 SGHRS and CDR2 YFSETQ. This chain's CDR3 is CASSLAGARGREEQYL. The DNA for the CDR3 is TGCGCCAGCAGCTTGGCGGGGGCCAGGGGGCGGGAAGAGCAGTACCTC.

This clonotype has ten or more counts. The CDR3 bases are TGTGCCACCTCGGACAGGGACCAGGGGTCAGATACGCAGTATTTT. Residues: CATSDRDQGSDTQYF. The chain uses TRBV10-3 and TRBJ2-3; 8 bases map to TRBD1. The CDR3 covers 15 residues. After removal of 10 bases from V and 4 bases from J, the junction contained 13 bases not matched to a gene. Germline CDR1 reads ENHRY; CDR2 reads SYGVKD.

This clonotype was seen at least ten times. The chain joins TRBV28 to TRBJ2-7; D perhaps matches TRBD2 (6 bases). V dropped 10 bases and J dropped 2 bases, with 15 bases sitting between them. This CDR3 spans 13 amino acids. From germline, CDR1 is MDHEN and CDR2 SYDVKM. CDR3 sequence: CATGVLTPYEQYF. As DNA, the CDR3 is TGTGCCACGGGGGTCCTCACGCCCTACGAGCAGTACTTC.

This clonotype was seen ten or more times. V gene TRBV9 combines with J gene TRBJ2-1, with TRBD2 matching 7 bases. After removal of 0 bases from V and 3 bases from J, the junction contained 3 bases not matched to a gene. Germline V gives CDR1 SGDLS, CDR2 YYNGEE. This CDR3 is built from 15 residues. CDR3 in DNA: TGTGCCAGCAGCGTAGGCGGACTAGACTACAATGAGCAGTTCTTC. As protein: CASSVGGLDYNEQFF.

This clonotype was seen repeatedly, ten times or more. The V gene is TRBV2, the J gene TRBJ2-7; D assignment may be TRBD1 or TRBD2 (5 bases each). The CDR3 has 17 amino acids. The germline gives CDR1 SNHLY, CDR2 FYNNEI. V was pared by 8 bases and J by 0 bases, with 23 bases between. CDR3 bases: TGTGCCAGCGCCTCCCAGGTTAAGGGGCGGGCCTCCTACGAGCAGTACTTC. Amino acids: CASASQVKGRASYEQYF.

This clonotype was detected ten times or more. This sequence joins TRBV20-1 and TRBJ1-4; D call uncertain. The CDR3 length is 13 residues. CDR1 and CDR2 from the germline V gene are DFQATT and SNEGSKA (reference sequence). Trimming left V 3 bases short and J 4 bases short, with 9 bases between. The CDR3 DNA reads as TGCAGTGCTAGTGCCGTGAATAATGAAAAACTGTTTTTT. Encoded protein: CSASAVNNEKLFF.

Many counts were recorded for this clonotype. This sequence joins TRBV7-2 and TRBJ2-1, with 11 bases that match TRBD2. V lost 6 bases, J lost 4 bases, and 8 bases stayed unmatched. The CDR3 has 16 residues. Germline CDR1 is SGHTA and CDR2 is FQGNSA. The CDR3 region is CASRGGLAVKYNEQFF. Written as DNA, the CDR3 is TGTGCCAGCAGAGGGGGACTAGCGGTGAAATACAATGAGCAGTTCTTC.

This clonotype showed up just a few times. The rearrangement links TRBV27 to TRBJ2-2; D uncertain. The CDR3 runs 14 residues. From germline, CDR1 is MNHEY and CDR2 SMNVEV (reference sequence). V lost 2 bases, J lost 7 bases, and 11 bases lay in between. DNA of the CDR3: TGTGCCAGCAGTTTACGGCTCGGCGTCGGGGAGCTGTTTTTT. Its translation: CASSLRLGVGELFF.

This clonotype occurred a few times. The V and J genes are TRBV10-3 and TRBJ1-1, with a possible D match to TRBD1 (5 bases). Germline V gives CDR1 ENHRY, CDR2 SYGVKD. The length of the CDR3 is 15 residues. Trimming took 3 bases from V and 0 from J, leaving 11 bases between them. The DNA of the CDR3 is TGTGCCATCAGTGATCCAGGGACCATGAACACTGAAGCTTTCTTT. This translates into CAISDPGTMNTEAFF.

About this clonotype: The junction departs from the called germline gene at one end, perhaps through a read error. The V gene is TRBV6-5, the J gene TRBJ2-2; D may be TRBD2 (5 bases). This CDR3 is built from 13 residues. Germline CDR1 MNHEY, CDR2 SVGAGI. CDR3 sequence reads: CASSFAEPGEPFF. The CDR3 DNA reads as TGTGCCAGCAGTTTCGCCGAACCCGGGGAGCCGTTTTTT.

Of note for this clonotype: A read error may produce the germline difference seen at one junction end. V usage is TRBV19 and J usage is TRBJ2-1, with 8 bases lining up with TRBD1. Germline V lookup: CDR1 LNHDA, CDR2 SQIVND (reference sequence). This CDR3 region has 15 residues. The CDR3 bases are TGTGCCAGTAGTATTTGCAGGGGGCCCTACAATGAGCAGTCCTTC. This codes for CASSICRGPYNEQSF.

On this clonotype itself: At one of its ends the junction is not consistent with the germline gene, which may arise from a read error. The gene calls are TRBV29-1 and TRBJ2-3; 9 positions agree with TRBD1. CDR1 SQVTM and CDR2 ANQGSEA come from the germline V gene. The CDR3 contains 15 residues. The CDR3 sequence: CSTPTGGPSTGTQYF. The CDR3 nucleotides read TGCAGCACCCCGACAGGGGGTCCTAGCACAGGTACGCAGTATTTT.

This clonotype was seen ten or more times. V is TRBV7-8 and J is TRBJ2-7, with D maybe TRBD2 (5 bases). Germline values: CDR1 SGHVS, CDR2 FQNEAQ. The germline V and J ends were trimmed by 5 bases and 3 bases, with 11 bases remaining between them. The CDR3 runs 13 residues. In DNA form, the CDR3 reads TGTGCCAGCAGCCCCAGCGGAGACTACGAGCAGTACTTC. This translates into CASSPSGDYEQYF.

This clonotype has a count of ten or more. The rearrangement uses TRBV11-2 and TRBJ2-7; TRBD1 matches 10 bases. CDR1 is SGHAT, CDR2 FQNNGV, per germline. With V trimmed by 7 bases and J by 5 bases, 5 bases remained unmatched. The CDR3 runs to 13 residues. The CDR3: CASTRDRGHEQYF. As DNA, the CDR3 is TGTGCCAGCACCCGGGACAGGGGTCACGAGCAGTACTTC.

The chain links TRBV6-5 to TRBJ2-4; D ambiguous. This CDR3 is 12 amino acids long. V was clipped by 5 bases and J by 6 bases, with 8 bases between them. Germline V gene lookup returns CDR1 MNHEY and CDR2 SVGAGI. CDR3 residues: CASSADGNIQYF. The CDR3 nucleotides read TGTGCCAGCAGTGCAGACGGAAACATTCAGTACTTC.

This clonotype was seen ten or more times. J is TRBJ1-4 and V is TRBV19, with D perhaps TRBD1 (5 bases). Germline CDR1 reads LNHDA; CDR2 reads SQIVND (reference sequence). V was pared by 7 bases and J by 8 bases, with 20 bases between. The CDR3 length is 15 residues. CDR3 amino acids: CASTYGLGEGEKLFF. As DNA, the CDR3 is TGTGCCAGTACCTATGGCCTGGGGGAAGGCGAAAAACTGTTTTTT.

This clonotype was observed at least ten times. This chain joins TRBV19 and TRBJ2-1; D possibly corresponds to TRBD1 (6 bases). Trimming stripped 5 bases from V and 12 bases from J, with 20 bases between. Per the germline V gene, CDR1 is LNHDA and CDR2 is SQIVND (reference sequence). This CDR3 has 14 amino acids. The CDR3 DNA is TGTGCCAGTAGTGACCACAACAGGGCAGTAGGGCAGTTCTTC. This sequence encodes CASSDHNRAVGQFF.

In this sample, this clonotype turned up many times. This chain uses TRBV7-2 with TRBJ1-3, with D tentatively TRBD1 (6 bases). V lost 1 base, J lost 4 bases, and 8 bases lay in between. Germline CDR1 and CDR2: SGHTA and FQGNSA. This CDR3 region has 14 residues. CDR3 region: CASSLGRGGNTIYF. In DNA form, the CDR3 reads TGTGCCAGCAGCTTAGGCAGGGGCGGAAACACCATATATTTT.

On this clonotype itself: The conserved closing phenylalanine or tryptophan is absent in this CDR3, likely reflecting a read error. The genes are TRBV20-1 and TRBJ2-7; no reliable D call. Trimming left V 4 bases short and J 4 bases short, with 14 bases between. The CDR3 extends over 13 amino acids. The germline CDR1 and CDR2 sequences are DFQATT and SNEGSKA (reference sequence). CDR3 nucleotide sequence: TGCAGTGCTACCTGGATAGGGCTTTACGAGCAGTACCTC. Protein: CSATWIGLYEQYL.

This clonotype has ten or more counts. The J gene is TRBJ2-7, the V gene TRBV7-8, with D unresolved. The CDR3 contains 11 residues. Germline CDR1 is SGHVS and CDR2 is FQNEAQ. V was clipped by 5 bases and J by 6 bases, with 8 bases between them. In nucleotides, the CDR3 is TGTGCCAGCAGCACATGGGGCGAGCAGTACTTC. The encoded protein is CASSTWGEQYF. Full variable domain (outside the CDR3, taken from reference TRBV7-8 and TRBJ2-7): GAGVSQSPRYKVAKRGQDVALRCDPISGHVSLFWYQQALGQGPEFLTYFQNEAQLDKSGLPSDRFFAERPEGSVSTLKIQRTQQEDSAVYLCASSTWGEQYFGPGTRLTVT.

This clonotype was observed at least ten times. The chain combines TRBV19 with TRBJ2-3; no clear D. Germline CDR1 reads LNHDA; CDR2 reads SQIVND (reference sequence). The CDR3 is 14 residues long. The ends were cut back, 5 bases at V and 4 bases at J, with 13 bases in the middle. For the CDR3, the DNA is TGTGCCAGTAGTCCGAACGCCTCCCCAGATACGCAGTATTTT. It specifies CASSPNASPDTQYF.